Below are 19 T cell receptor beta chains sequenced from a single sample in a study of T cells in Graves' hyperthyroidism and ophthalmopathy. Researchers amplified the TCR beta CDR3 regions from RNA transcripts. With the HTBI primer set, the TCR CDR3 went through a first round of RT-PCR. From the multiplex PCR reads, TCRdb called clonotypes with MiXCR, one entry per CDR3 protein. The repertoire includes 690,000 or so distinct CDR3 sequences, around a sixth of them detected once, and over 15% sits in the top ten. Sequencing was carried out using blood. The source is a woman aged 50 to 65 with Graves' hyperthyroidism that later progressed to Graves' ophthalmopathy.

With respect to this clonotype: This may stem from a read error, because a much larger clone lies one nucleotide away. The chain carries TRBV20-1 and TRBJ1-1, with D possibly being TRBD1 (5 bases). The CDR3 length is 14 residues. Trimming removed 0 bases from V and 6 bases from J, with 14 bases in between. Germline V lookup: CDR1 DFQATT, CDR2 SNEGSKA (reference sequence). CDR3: CSARERAGAPEAFF. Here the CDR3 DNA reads TGCAGTGCTAGAGAACGGGCCGGGGCTCCTGAAGCTTTCTTT.

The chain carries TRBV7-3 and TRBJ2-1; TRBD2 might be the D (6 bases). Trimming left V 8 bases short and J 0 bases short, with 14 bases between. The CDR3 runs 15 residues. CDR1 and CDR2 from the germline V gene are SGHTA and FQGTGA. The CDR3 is CASGYGGASYNEQFF. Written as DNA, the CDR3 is TGTGCCAGCGGCTACGGCGGGGCCTCCTACAATGAGCAGTTCTTC.

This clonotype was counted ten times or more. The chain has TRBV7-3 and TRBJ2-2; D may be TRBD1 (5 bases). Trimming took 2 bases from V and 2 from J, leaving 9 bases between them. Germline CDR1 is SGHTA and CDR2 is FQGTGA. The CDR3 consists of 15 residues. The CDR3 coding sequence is TGTGCCAGCAGCTTATCAGGGCCCAACACCGGGGAGCTGTTTTTT. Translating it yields CASSLSGPNTGELFF.

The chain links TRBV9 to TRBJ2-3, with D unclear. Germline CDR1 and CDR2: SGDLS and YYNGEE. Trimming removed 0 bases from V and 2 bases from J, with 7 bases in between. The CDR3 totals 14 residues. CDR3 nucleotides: TGTGCCAGCAGCGTAGCTATCGACACAGATACGCAGTATTTT. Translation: CASSVAIDTDTQYF.

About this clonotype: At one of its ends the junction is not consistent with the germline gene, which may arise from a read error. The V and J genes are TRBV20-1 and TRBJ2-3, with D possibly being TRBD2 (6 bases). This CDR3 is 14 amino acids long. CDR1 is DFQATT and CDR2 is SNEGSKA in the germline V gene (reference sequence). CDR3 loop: CSAERANPTDTQCF. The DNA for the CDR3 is TGCAGTGCCGAGCGGGCTAATCCCACAGATACGCAGTGTTTT.

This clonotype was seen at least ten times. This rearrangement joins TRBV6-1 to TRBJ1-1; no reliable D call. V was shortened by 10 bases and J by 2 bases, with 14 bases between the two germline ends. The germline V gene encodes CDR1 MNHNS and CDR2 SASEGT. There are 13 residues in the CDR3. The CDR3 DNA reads TGTGCCACCCGTTCCCCCTTCAACACTGAAGCTTTCTTT. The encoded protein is CATRSPFNTEAFF.

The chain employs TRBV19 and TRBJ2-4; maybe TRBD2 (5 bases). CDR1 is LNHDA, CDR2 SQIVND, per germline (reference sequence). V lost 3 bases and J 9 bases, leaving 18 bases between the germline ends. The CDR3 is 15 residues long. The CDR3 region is CASSIRPEEMTIQYF. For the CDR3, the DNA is TGTGCCAGTAGTATCCGGCCGGAGGAAATGACCATTCAGTACTTC. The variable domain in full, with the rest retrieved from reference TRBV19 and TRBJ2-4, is DGGITQSPKYLFRKEGQNVTLSCEQNLNHDAMYWYRQDPGQGLRLIYYSQIVNDFQKGDIAEGYSVSREKKESFPLTVTSAQKNPTAFYLCASSIRPEEMTIQYFGAGTRLSVL.

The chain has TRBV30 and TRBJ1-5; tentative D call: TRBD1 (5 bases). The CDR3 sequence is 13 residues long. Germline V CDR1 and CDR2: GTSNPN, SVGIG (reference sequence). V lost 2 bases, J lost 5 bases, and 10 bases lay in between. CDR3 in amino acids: CAWSTGEDQPQHF. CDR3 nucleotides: TGTGCCTGGAGTACGGGGGAGGATCAGCCCCAGCATTTT.

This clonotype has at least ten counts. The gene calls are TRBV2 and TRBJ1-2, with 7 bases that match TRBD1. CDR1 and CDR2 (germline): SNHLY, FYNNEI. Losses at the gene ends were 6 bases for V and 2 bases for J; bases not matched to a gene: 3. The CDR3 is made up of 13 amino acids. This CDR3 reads CASSVGQNYGYTF. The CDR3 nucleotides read TGTGCCAGCAGCGTGGGACAGAACTATGGCTACACCTTC.

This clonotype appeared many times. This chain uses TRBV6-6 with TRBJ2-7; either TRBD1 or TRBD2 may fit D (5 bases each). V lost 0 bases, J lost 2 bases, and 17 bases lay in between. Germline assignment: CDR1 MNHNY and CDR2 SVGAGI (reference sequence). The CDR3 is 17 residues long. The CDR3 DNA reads TGTGCCAGCAGTTACTCCGAGACGGCCGGGACCCCCTACGAGCAGTACTTC. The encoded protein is CASSYSETAGTPYEQYF.

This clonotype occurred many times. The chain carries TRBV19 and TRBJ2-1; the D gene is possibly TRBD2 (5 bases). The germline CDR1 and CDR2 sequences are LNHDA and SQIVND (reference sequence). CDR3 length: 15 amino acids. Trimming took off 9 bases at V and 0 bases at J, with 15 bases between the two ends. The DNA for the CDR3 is TGTGCCAGCAGCCCGTCAGGAGGCTCCTACAATGAGCAGTTCTTC. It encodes CASSPSGGSYNEQFF.

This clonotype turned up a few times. The CDR3 loop reads CASSSDRGLAEAFF. CDR3 coding DNA: TGCGCCAGCAGCTCGGACAGGGGGCTTGCTGAAGCTTTCTTT. The chain employs TRBV5-1 and TRBJ1-1; 11 positions agree with TRBD1. Unmatched junction bases numbered 4, after V lost 3 bases and J lost 6 bases. The germline CDR1 and CDR2 sequences are SGHRS and YFSETQ. This CDR3 is built from 14 residues. The whole variable domain, remainder taken from reference TRBV5-1 and TRBJ1-1, is KAGVTQTPRYLIKTRGQQVTLSCSPISGHRSVSWYQQTPGQGLQFLFEYFSETQRNKGNFPGRFSGRQFSNSRSEMNVSTLELGDSALYLCASSSDRGLAEAFFGQGTRLTVV.

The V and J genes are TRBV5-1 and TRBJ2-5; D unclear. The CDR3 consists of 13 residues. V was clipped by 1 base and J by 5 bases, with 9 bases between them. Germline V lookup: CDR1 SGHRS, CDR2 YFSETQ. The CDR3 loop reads CASSLSRYETQYF. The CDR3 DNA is TGCGCCAGCAGCTTGAGTCGGTACGAGACCCAGTACTTC.

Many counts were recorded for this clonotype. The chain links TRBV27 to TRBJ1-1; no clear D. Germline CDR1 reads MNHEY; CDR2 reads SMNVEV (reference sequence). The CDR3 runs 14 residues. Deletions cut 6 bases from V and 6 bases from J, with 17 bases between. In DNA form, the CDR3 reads TGTGCCAGCAGCGGTCGAGCTGGACTTGCTGAAGCTTTCTTT. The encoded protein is CASSGRAGLAEAFF.

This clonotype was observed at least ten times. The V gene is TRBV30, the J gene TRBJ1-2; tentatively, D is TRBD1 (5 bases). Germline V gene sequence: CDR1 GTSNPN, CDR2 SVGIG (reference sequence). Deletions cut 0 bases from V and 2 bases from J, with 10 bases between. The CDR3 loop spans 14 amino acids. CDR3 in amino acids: CAWSVRRDNYGYTF. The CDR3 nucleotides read TGTGCCTGGAGTGTACGTCGGGACAACTATGGCTACACCTTC.

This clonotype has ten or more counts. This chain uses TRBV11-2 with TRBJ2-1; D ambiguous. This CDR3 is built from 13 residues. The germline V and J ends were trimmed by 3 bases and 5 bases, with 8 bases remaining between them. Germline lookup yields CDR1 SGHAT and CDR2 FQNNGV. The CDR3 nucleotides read TGTGCCAGCAGCTTTACCAGAAACAATGAGCAGTTCTTC. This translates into CASSFTRNNEQFF. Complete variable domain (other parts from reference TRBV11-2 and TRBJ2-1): EAGVAQSPRYKIIEKRQSVAFWCNPISGHATLYWYQQILGQGPKLLIQFQNNGVVDDSQLPKDRFSAERLKGVDSTLKIQPAKLEDSAVYLCASSFTRNNEQFFGPGTRLTVL.

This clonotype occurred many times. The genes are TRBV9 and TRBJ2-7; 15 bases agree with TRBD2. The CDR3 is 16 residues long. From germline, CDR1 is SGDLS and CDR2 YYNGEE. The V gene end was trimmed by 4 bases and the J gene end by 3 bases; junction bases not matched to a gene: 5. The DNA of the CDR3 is TGTGCCAGCAGCCCTGGGACTAGCGGGGGGTTCTACGAGCAGTACTTC. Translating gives CASSPGTSGGFYEQYF.

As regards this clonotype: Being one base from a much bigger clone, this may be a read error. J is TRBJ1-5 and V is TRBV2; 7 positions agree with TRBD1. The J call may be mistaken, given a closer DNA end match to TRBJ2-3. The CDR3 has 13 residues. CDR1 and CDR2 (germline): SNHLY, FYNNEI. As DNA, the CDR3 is TGTGCCAGCAGTGGTCTAAAGGGACAGCCCCAGTATTTT. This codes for CASSGLKGQPQYF.

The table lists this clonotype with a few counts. The CDR3 loop reads CASRPDHASGGADTQYF. DNA for the CDR3: TGTGCCAGCAGGCCCGACCATGCGAGCGGGGGGGCCGATACGCAGTATTTT. The chain carries TRBV2 and TRBJ2-3, with 10 bases matching TRBD2. The CDR3 consists of 17 residues. J was trimmed by 6 bases and V by 6 bases; bases with no gene match: 15. Per germline, CDR1 SNHLY and CDR2 FYNNEI.